This T cell receptor (beta chain) appears in the sequencing data of a study of Graves' ophthalmopathy and Graves' hyperthyroidism. RNA transcripts served as template for amplifying TCR beta CDR3 sequences. First-round RT-PCR used HTBI primers; second-round multiplex PCR followed. One entry per CDR3 protein, called by TCRdb with MiXCR from the multiplex PCR reads. Of some 360,000 distinct CDR3 sequences detected, about 15% appear once; the ten largest clones hold approximately 2.4%. Trimming shortened V by 3 bases and J by 3 bases, and 11 bases separated the two germline ends. Germline-derived CDR1 and CDR2 are SEHNR and FQNEAQ (reference sequence). The CDR3 spans 14 residues. The sample holds many counts of this clonotype.

The TCR originated in an adult woman with stable Graves' hyperthyroidism. The sample comprised peripheral blood. The chain combines TRBV7-9 with TRBJ2-5; D unclear. The CDR3 nucleotides are TGTGCCAGCAGCTTTACTGCTCCTAAAGAGACCCAGTACTTC. Encoded protein: CASSFTAPKETQYF.